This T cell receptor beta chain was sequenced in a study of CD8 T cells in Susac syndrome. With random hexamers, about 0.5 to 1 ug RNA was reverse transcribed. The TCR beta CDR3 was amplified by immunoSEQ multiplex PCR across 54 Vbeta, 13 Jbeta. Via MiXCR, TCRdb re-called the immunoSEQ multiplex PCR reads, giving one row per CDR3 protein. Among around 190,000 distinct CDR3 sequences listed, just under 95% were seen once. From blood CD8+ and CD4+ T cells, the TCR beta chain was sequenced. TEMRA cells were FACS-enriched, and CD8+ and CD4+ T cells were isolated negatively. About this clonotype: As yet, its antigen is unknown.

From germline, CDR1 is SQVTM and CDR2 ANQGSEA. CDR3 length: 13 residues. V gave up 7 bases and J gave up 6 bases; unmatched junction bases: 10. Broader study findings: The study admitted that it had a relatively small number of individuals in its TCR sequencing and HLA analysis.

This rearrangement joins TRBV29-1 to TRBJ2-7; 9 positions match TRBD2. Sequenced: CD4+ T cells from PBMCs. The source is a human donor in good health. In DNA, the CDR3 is TGCAGCGCCCGGCGCGGGAGGGCTGTCGAGCAGTACTTC. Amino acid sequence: CSARRGRAVEQYF.